The TCR beta chain under discussion was sequenced for a study of CD8+CD57+ T cells in acquired aplastic anemia (dated by TCRdb to 2016 to 2018). Study-level background: Extracted DNA from sorted CD4+ and CD8+ cells averaged around 3.3 ug, ranging from roughly 0.17 to 27.4 ug. A CD8+CD57+ expansion meant a frequency higher than the mean frequency seen in healthy subjects.

Expansion of CD8+CD57+ cells had been shown by flow cytometry in the patients chosen for sequencing. Every patient had severe acquired aplastic anemia, diagnosed using the International Study of Aplastic Anemia and Agranulocytosis and Camitta criteria. Patients had received no therapy at the time of blood sampling. In this study, sorted CD4+ and CD8+ T cells from the blood of healthy subjects and of severe aplastic anemia patients had their TCR repertoires deep-sequenced. Patients were enrolled under clinicaltrials.gov protocols 00001620, 01623167, 00001397, 00071045, 00081523 and 00961064 in the USA. Ficoll-Paque density gradient centrifugation was used to isolate peripheral blood mononuclear cells. Before DNA extraction, CD4+ and CD8+ T cells were sorted with FACS or magnetic beads. Genomic DNA served as template for TCR beta VDJ combination and CDR3 sequence profiling. An Illumina HiSeq 2000 was the platform used for TCR repertoire sequencing. The authors processed their data as follows. Repertoire assessment relied on Simpson's diversity index, CDR3 size and DJ length profiles, and TRBV/TRBJ rearrangement plots. The most abundant DNA sequence in the deep sequencing data was taken as the immunodominant clone. CDR3 amino acid sequences were screened for sharing across subjects and compared with published repertoires and the VDJdb database. TCRdb reran the public reads through fastp at Q25 and MiXCR, keeping productive beta chains. All rows with the same CDR3 protein become a single entry with the most common DNA and genes. These V and J calls originate from TCRdb's pipeline instead of the authors' own analysis. For this sample the table gives over 150,000 distinct CDR3 sequences, of which roughly 49% were detected only once. The ten largest clones represent approximately 12% of the sample.

Study-wide conclusions, independent of this receptor: Patients and healthy controls showed no significant difference in CD8+ Simpson's diversity (P=0.060). Although roughly 30 CD8+ CDR3 sequences were shared by patients and controls, these sequences appeared highly expressed in patients and within the immunodominant clones of patients.

Turning to this clonotype: What this receptor recognizes is not known. Nothing much larger sits one base from this clone, and base qualities are not available.

Material: sorted CD4+, CD8+, or CD8+CD57+ T cells (not recorded which) from PBMCs. The receptor comes from a human donor with aplastic anemia.

The bases read TGTGCCAGCAGCGTAGAACTAGCGTCGAATGAGCAGTTCTTC. It codes for CASSVELASNEQFF. The rearranged segments are TRBV9 and TRBJ2-1, and TRBD2 matches 7 of the central bases. The CDR3 goes from the cysteine to the phenylalanine over 14 residues. Here the CDR3 DNA is all that survives: 42 bases in frame from base 1. CDR1 is given as SGDLS and CDR2 as YYNGEE, both from the germline V gene. Relative to germline, V is missing 0 bases and J is missing 7 bases, with 4 bases of the junction outside any gene match.